Sequencing of this T cell receptor (beta chain) was carried out in a study of cytomegalovirus exposure and HLA in healthy donors (dated by TCRdb to between 2016 and 2019). The study in broad terms: In an earlier analysis of under 750 of the donors, approximately 300 Gb of sequence data and some 120 million unique TCR beta sequences from about 190 million T cells were reported. Using immunosequencing, the study profiled T cell repertoires from 500 to 800 subjects and related those repertoires to cytomegalovirus serostatus. Typing coverage differed by locus: A, B, C, DRB1 and DQB1 were typed in roughly 620-640 donors, DQA1 in approximately 520, DPA1 in 606, and DPB1 in just under 480. Several DR-DQ haplotypes were handled as single units for association and clustering because linkage in the cohort was strong. In addition to the first cohort of approximately 650 subjects, a separate validation cohort of approximately 110 different subjects was used. Rather than using new phenotypic data, the later analysis identified candidate immune exposures from TCR beta sequences and from how often those sequences occurred across donors. An early release that covered approximately 600 HLA-typed donors contained 300 to 350 gigabases of sequencing data and 85 million to 100 million unique TCR sequences. In a later genetic analysis, genome-wide SNP genotypes for about three fifths of the 666 donors were used, and that subset was treated as a discovery cohort. The study combined high-throughput TCR immunosequencing, statistical association of individual TCRs with disease status, and machine learning to predict cytomegalovirus infection status. Among some 400 genotyped donors of the cohort, an average of 235,054 unique TCR beta nucleotide sequences were sequenced per donor, around 20% of them non-productive. All discovery cohort repertoires had been generated on a single sequencing platform. Donor age, sex, ethnicity and CMV serostatus were compiled together with the repertoire data. HLA typing included class I and class II loci at four-digit resolution. The aim of the study was to test whether cataloging public T cell receptors could identify signatures of past pathogen exposure. A later analysis re-examined previously published TCR beta repertoires from hundreds of donors and added high-resolution HLA genotyping to investigate patterns of TCR occurrence. Of the roughly 400 genotyped donors, 75% to 85% were placed in the genetic ancestry cluster associated with self-reported Caucasian donors. In an earlier analysis of more than 550 of the donors, high-throughput TCR beta sequencing was used to judge whether each TCR beta V gene segment behaved as functional or pseudogenic.

Library preparation employed the immunoSEQ multiplex PCR assay. A mixture of 60 forward primers for TCR Vbeta segments and 13 reverse primers for TCR Jbeta segments was used in the multiplex PCR. Amplification of the CDR3 region of rearranged TCR beta genes was performed with a multiplex PCR assay on genomic DNA. The Illumina HiSeq System was used to sequence the amplified TCR beta libraries as 87-base-pair reads. The original methods were these. Across the 500 to 750 repertoires, a later analysis counted 80 million or so unique TCR beta chains, approximately 12 million of which were shared by at least two donors. To remove PCR and sequencing errors, raw reads were error-corrected and collapsed into unique sequences using a nearest-neighbor algorithm that merged closely related sequences. V, D and J gene segments were assigned by aligning CDR3 sequences to IMGT reference sequences. For a sequence to be retained, a match of at least six nucleotides was required to both a V gene segment and a J gene segment. Rearrangements were classified as productive when the CDR3 lacked stop codons and remained in frame with V and J, and all other rearrangements were classified as non-productive. Following IMGT convention, CDR3 was defined as the stretch from the second conserved V-encoded cysteine to the conserved J-encoded phenylalanine. Sequences without an unambiguous match to a single V gene segment were excluded from the earlier analysis of approximately 560 of the donors. In an earlier analysis of a few hundred of the donors, a V segment was called functional when productive rearrangements were above 56.7%, and segregating when the standard deviation between donors exceeded 5%. A statistical classification framework was developed to diagnose cytomegalovirus status using the catalog of TCR beta chain sequences. V and J gene assignment, in a later analysis, came from comparing TCR nucleotide sequences with IMGT/GENE-DB human TR gene sequences. The TCRdist pipeline was used in a later analysis to assign CDR3 sequences and most-parsimonious VDJ recombination scenarios. In a later analysis, each TCR beta chain was defined by its CDR3 amino acid sequence together with its V-gene family, and reads lacking a unique V-gene family were excluded. To address suspected cross-contamination and a sequencing artifact, a later analysis removed under 600 highly shared, low-generation-probability nucleotide sequences. For each public chain, a later analysis derived a clonal expansion index from normalized ranks of inferred template counts within each repertoire. A later analysis computed generation probabilities with a VDJ recombination model fitted to out-of-frame rearrangements, and checked the results against IGoR. A later analysis scored TCR-TCR, TCR-HLA and TCR-CMV co-occurrence with hypergeometric tests, applying a repertoire-size bias correction to TCR pairs. A later analysis estimated false discovery rates by permuting HLA or CMV assignments 20 times. A later analysis grouped co-occurring TCRs with DBSCAN, adding TCRdist sequence similarity when clustering within HLA-allele-positive subsets. Co-occurrence clustering excluded repertoires with fewer than 30,000 or more than 120,000 public chains, plus five with anomalous nucleotide sharing. Entries here come from immuneACCESS through TCRdb and include only in-frame sequences with V and J called. Some clones fail to appear in such tables; in the studies checked, an unresolved V gene covers under half of the shortfall, and the cause of the remainder is unknown. The V and J calls and clone size were taken over from that table, and D and trimming were inferred from the DNA. In all, the sample holds over 200,000 clones, and 82% of those were seen once. Jointly, the top ten make up around 5.7% of the sample.

V trim: 10 bases; J trim: 2 bases; unmatched bases: 6. Its CDR3 holds 13 amino acids, cysteine through phenylalanine. Kept here is only the CDR3 DNA, which spans 39 bases and is read in frame from base 1. The germline V gene sets CDR1 to SNHLY and CDR2 to FYNNEI. This clone was seen once. Its antigen is not yet known. No much larger clone is present one base from it, and per-base qualities are unavailable. In total, roughly 710 healthy bone marrow donors made up the cohort. All cohort members were sampled while nominally healthy, although unrecorded immune exposures were likely present. The donor tested CMV seropositive, placing the donor among the 290 or so seropositive members of the cohort. A peripheral blood sample was collected from each donor, and TCR beta sequencing was performed on peripheral blood mononuclear cells. Genomic DNA was extracted from the blood cell samples with the Qiagen DNeasy Blood Extraction Kit.

General study outcomes and caveats: Most TCR sequences were observed very rarely across donors, whereas some public TCRs were present in many individuals. In a later analysis, the rate of TCR association differed among HLA loci, with DRB1 alleles having the most associated TCRs and HLA-C alleles having the fewest. The only immune exposure information available for the cohort was CMV serostatus. Assigning TCR associations to individual alleles was difficult when HLA alleles, especially DR and DQ, strongly co-occurred. The earlier analysis of around 600 of the donors excluded seventeen rarely observed V segments, including chromosome 9 orphons, because counts were too low. In an earlier analysis of about 540 of the donors, most TCR beta V segments were observed in productive rearrangements about 87% or about 30% of the time, broadly matching IMGT annotations. Linkage disequilibrium might explain the correlated functional status among segregating V segments, but an unknown experimental factor could not be excluded. At a false discovery rate of 0.05, a later analysis linked under 20,000 TCR beta sequences to specific HLA alleles. The cohort was sequenced for TCR beta chains only, and without alpha or paired-chain data the features that could be detected were limited. A later genetic analysis associated a missense DCLRE1C variant with V-gene and J-gene trimming of TCR beta chains, and an independent cohort replicated the association. Several of the top co-occurrence clusters appeared to be linked to parvovirus B19, influenza, CMV and Epstein-Barr virus, according to a later analysis. In vitro tests confirmed that a few of the cytomegalovirus-associated TCR beta chains recognize cytomegalovirus antigens. A further reported finding was that TCR beta sequences accurately predicted the HLA-A and HLA-B alleles for most subjects in the first cohort. A cluster of highly shared sequence variants was judged likely to be a technical artifact of the sequencing pipeline. According to the authors, the approach could potentially be generalized to other disease states and immunological phenotypes. The classifier was reported to diagnose cytomegalovirus status with high specificity and sensitivity in both the original and validation cohorts. In a later analysis, most CMV-associated TCR beta chains were found to appear HLA-restricted, with HLA associations seemingly driven largely by CMV exposure. The 87-base-pair reads could not distinguish some IMGT-functional V segments, including TRBV6-2 and TRBV6-3, so those segments were excluded. In a later genetic analysis, fewer N-insertions in productive TCRs were reported among donors in an Asian-associated ancestry cluster than the approximately 670-donor mean. Because HLA typing was missing for some donors at each locus, association tests included only the typed subset. In a later analysis, HLA-associated TCR beta chains were found to be more clonally expanded and to have lower generation probabilities than equally common non-associated chains. In the study, approximately 160 TCR beta chains were listed as associated with cytomegalovirus. Presence/absence analyses assumed roughly uniform sequencing depth across donors, an assumption that may not hold.

The chain employs TRBV2 and TRBJ2-5; TRBD1 agrees with 8 junctional bases. The sequence derives from a woman in her 40s in good health and CMV-seropositive. The source material was PBMCs. This receptor has the CDR3 CATRDRFQETQYF. The DNA is TGTGCCACCAGGGACAGGTTTCAAGAGACCCAGTACTTC.